The rows below give T cell receptor beta chains drawn from one sample of a study of blood T cell repertoires in COVID-19. The repertoire was sequenced with immunoSEQ multiplex PCR; TCRdb's copy has only in-frame clones and lacks some. Of over 45,000 clones in the sample, about 76% are singletons; the top ten hold 28%. The material sequenced was peripheral blood. The source of these receptors is a woman of 80 years or more with active or convalescent COVID-19. Both conserved end residues are part of each CDR3. The order of the fields is V gene, CDR3 length, J gene, CDR3 protein.

TRBV5-1	17	TRBJ1-6	CASSSSPGDSGSSPLHF
TRBV23-1	15	TRBJ2-3	CASSHGGSVTDTQYF
TRBV3-1/TRBV3-2	14	TRBJ1-2	CASSQADRGGGYTF
TRBV5-6	15	TRBJ2-1	CASKNGLAGGREQFF
TRBV29-1	13	TRBJ2-3	CSVAQGGTDTQYF
TRBV4-1	15	TRBJ1-1	CASSQENTRGTEAFF
TRBV5-1	16	TRBJ2-3	CATSVVTGGGSDTQYF
TRBV5-6	15	TRBJ1-2	CASSPGVVGVTGYTF
TRBV18	14	TRBJ2-5	CASSPLGQQETQYF
TRBV24-1	17	TRBJ2-2	CATSDFGGTAPTGELFF
TRBV19	17	TRBJ2-2	CASSPEGQVTNTGELFF
TRBV7-8	16	TRBJ2-3	CASSPQGSSSTDTQYF
TRBV28	14	TRBJ1-2	CASSPYPGTYGYTF
TRBV27	13	TRBJ2-1	CASSPTVPNEQFF
TRBV6-5	13	TRBJ1-1	CASRSAGTREAFF
TRBV3-1/TRBV3-2	14	TRBJ1-1	CASSQTQGVTEAFF
TRBV6-5	12	TRBJ2-7	CASRGTGLLQYF
TRBV5-6	18	TRBJ2-3	CASSLGLAGGPLLDTQYF
TRBV27	12	TRBJ1-4	CASSWGTGQLFF
TRBV14	13	TRBJ2-5	CASSGGGPETQYF
TRBV25-1	15	TRBJ2-1	CASSTPGPRYNEQFF
TRBV2	14	TRBJ2-1	CASSGTRAYNEQFF
TRBV5-1	14	TRBJ2-7	CASSSGTGSYEQYF
TRBV4-2	15	TRBJ2-5	CASSRDRGRLETQYF
TRBV19	12	TRBJ1-1	CASNPGGTEAFF
TRBV6-1	15	TRBJ1-1	CASSDKTGKRTEAFF
TRBV6-1	13	TRBJ1-1	CASSEQWSTEAFF
TRBV10-3	16	TRBJ2-3	CAISGAGRGRTDTQYF
TRBV3-1/TRBV3-2	16	TRBJ2-5	CASSQDRLAGGETQYF
TRBV4-2	19	TRBJ2-3	CASSRETAGGSPRTDTQYF
TRBV12-3/TRBV12-4	13	TRBJ1-5	CASSPSSNQPQHF
TRBV2	14	TRBJ2-7	CASSEFTGPSEQYF
TRBV25-1	13	TRBJ1-1	CASRTGGNTEAFF
TRBV6-5	14	TRBJ1-5	CASNPGEGPQPQHF
TRBV6-2/TRBV6-3	13	TRBJ1-1	CASSYFRGTEAFF
TRBV6-5	13	TRBJ1-5	CASAGQGAQPQHF